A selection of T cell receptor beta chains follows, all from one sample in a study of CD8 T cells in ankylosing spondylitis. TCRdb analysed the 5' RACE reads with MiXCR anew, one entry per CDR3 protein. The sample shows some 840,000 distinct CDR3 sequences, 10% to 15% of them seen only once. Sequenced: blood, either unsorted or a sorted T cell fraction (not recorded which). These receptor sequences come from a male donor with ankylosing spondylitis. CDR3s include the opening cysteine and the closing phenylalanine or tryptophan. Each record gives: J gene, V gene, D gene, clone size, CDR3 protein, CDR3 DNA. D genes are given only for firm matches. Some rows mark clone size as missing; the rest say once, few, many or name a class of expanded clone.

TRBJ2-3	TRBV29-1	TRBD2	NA	CSAGGRPPDTQYF	TGCAGCGCGGGAGGCCGCCCCCCAGATACGCAGTATTTT
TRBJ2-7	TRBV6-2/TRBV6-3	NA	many	CASSYAFSYEQYF	TGTGCCAGCAGTTACGCATTCTCCTACGAGCAGTACTTC
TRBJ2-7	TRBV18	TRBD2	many	CASSPAGAGGSVEQYF	TGTGCCAGCTCACCGGCTGGGGCGGGAGGATCGGTCGAGCAGTACTTC
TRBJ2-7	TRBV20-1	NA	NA	CSARRFQAGEQYF	TGCAGTGCTAGGCGTTTCCAGGCAGGCGAGCAGTACTTC
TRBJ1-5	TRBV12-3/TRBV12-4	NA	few	CASSLRRFSNQPQHF	TGTGCCAGCAGTTTAAGGCGGTTTAGCAATCAGCCCCAGCATTTT
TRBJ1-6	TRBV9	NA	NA	CASSVFRDSPLHF	TGTGCCAGCAGCGTTTTTAGGGATTCACCCCTCCACTTT
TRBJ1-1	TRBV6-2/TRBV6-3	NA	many	CASSLLFPGAEAFF	TGTGCCAGCAGTTTACTTTTCCCAGGGGCCGAAGCTTTCTTT
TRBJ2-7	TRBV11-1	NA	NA	CASSFNPMYEQYF	TGTGCCAGCAGCTTTAACCCTATGTACGAGCAGTACTTC
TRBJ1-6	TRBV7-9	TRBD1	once	CASSLGPDRGNSPLHF	TGTGCCAGCAGCTTAGGCCCGGACAGGGGAAATTCACCCCTCCACTTT
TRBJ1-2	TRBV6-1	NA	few	CASTSGQKDYGYTF	TGTGCCAGCACCTCCGGACAGAAGGATTATGGCTACACCTTC
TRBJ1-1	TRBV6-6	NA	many	CASSYGYTEAFF	TGTGCCAGCAGTTACGGCTACACTGAAGCTTTCTTT
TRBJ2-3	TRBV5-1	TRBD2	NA	CASSWPLAVLSTDTQYF	TGCGCCAGCAGCTGGCCTCTAGCGGTCCTTAGCACAGATACGCAGTATTTT
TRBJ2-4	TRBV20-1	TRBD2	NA	CSAWTSGVTKNIQYF	TGCAGTGCCTGGACTAGCGGGGTTACCAAAAACATTCAGTACTTC
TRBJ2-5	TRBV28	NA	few	CASSLFLQETQYF	TGTGCCAGCAGTTTATTTTTGCAAGAGACCCAGTACTTC
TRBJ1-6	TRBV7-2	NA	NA	CASSSLQPPYNSPLHF	TGTGCCAGCAGCTCCTTACAGCCCCCCTATAATTCACCCCTCCACTTT
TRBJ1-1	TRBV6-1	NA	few	CASSRQIISNTEAFF	TGTGCCAGCAGCCGACAGATTATATCGAACACTGAAGCTTTCTTT
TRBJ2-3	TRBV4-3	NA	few	CASSQEGQRTLADTQYF	TGCGCCAGCAGCCAAGAGGGGCAGCGAACCTTGGCAGATACGCAGTATTTT
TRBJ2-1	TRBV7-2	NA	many	CASSLETRVQFF	TGTGCCAGCAGCTTGGAGACAAGGGTTCAGTTCTTC
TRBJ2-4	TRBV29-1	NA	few	CSVEREQNIQYF	TGCAGCGTTGAGAGGGAGCAAAACATTCAGTACTTC
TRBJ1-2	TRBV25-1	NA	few	CASRRVAREHGYTF	TGTGCCAGCAGAAGGGTGGCGAGGGAGCATGGCTACACCTTC
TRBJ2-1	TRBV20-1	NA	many	CSAISAQGGEQFF	TGCAGTGCTATCTCCGCTCAAGGGGGGGAGCAGTTCTTC
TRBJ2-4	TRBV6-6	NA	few	CASSYGQLNIQYF	TGTGCCAGCAGTTATGGACAGCTAAACATTCAGTACTTC
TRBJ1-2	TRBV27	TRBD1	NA	CASSSDRGLGGYTF	TGTGCCAGCAGTTCTGACAGGGGGCTGGGCGGCTACACCTTC
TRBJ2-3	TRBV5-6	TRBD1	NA	CASSLDRGWDTQYF	TGTGCCAGCAGCTTGGACAGGGGGTGGGATACGCAGTATTTT
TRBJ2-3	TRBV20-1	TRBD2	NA	CSASGTSGGTDTQYF	TGCAGTGCTTCCGGGACTAGCGGCGGCACAGATACGCAGTATTTT
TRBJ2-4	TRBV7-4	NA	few	CASLDSCFENIQYF	TGTGCCAGCCTAGACAGCTGCTTTGAAAACATTCAGTACTTC
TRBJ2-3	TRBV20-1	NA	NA	CSAPFGGYTDTQYF	TGCAGTGCCCCATTTGGGGGATACACAGATACGCAGTATTTT
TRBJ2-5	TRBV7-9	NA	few	CASSTGIAWETQYF	TGTGCCAGCAGTACAGGGATTGCGTGGGAGACCCAGTACTTC
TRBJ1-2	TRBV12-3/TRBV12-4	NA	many	CASSLHGRTDYGYTF	TGTGCCAGCAGTTTACACGGGAGGACAGACTATGGCTACACCTTC
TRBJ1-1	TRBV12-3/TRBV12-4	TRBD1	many	CASSPTDRRYTEAFF	TGTGCCAGCAGTCCGACGGACAGGCGATACACTGAAGCTTTCTTT
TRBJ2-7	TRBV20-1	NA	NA	CSARGGGPGYEQYF	TGCAGTGCTAGAGGGGGGGGGCCGGGATACGAGCAGTACTTC
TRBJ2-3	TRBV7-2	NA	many	CASSLWRDTQYF	TGTGCCAGCAGCTTATGGCGGGATACGCAGTATTTT
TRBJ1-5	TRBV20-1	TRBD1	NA	CSARDSAGTGGSLEEPQHF	TGCAGTGCTAGAGATAGCGCTGGGACAGGGGGTAGCCTGGAGGAGCCCCAGCATTTT
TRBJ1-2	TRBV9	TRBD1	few	CASSVAAGGNYGYTF	TGTGCCAGCAGCGTAGCGGCAGGGGGCAACTATGGCTACACCTTC
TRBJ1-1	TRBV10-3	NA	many	CAISQTGRTEAFF	TGTGCCATCAGCCAAACAGGTCGGACTGAAGCTTTCTTT
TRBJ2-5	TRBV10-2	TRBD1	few	CASIRGRGETQYF	TGCGCCAGCATTAGGGGGCGCGGGGAGACCCAGTACTTC
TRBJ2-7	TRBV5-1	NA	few	CASSLMGQQYF	TGCGCCAGCAGCTTAATGGGACAGCAGTACTTC
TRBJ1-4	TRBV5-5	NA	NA	CASSLKVQGQWGEKLFF	TGTGCCAGCAGCTTGAAGGTTCAGGGCCAATGGGGGGAAAAACTGTTTTTT
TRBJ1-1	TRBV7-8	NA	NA	CASSRQWDTEAFF	TGTGCCAGCAGCCGTCAATGGGACACTGAAGCTTTCTTT
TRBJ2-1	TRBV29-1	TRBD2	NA	CSVGRTSFYNEQFF	TGCAGCGTTGGTAGGACTAGCTTCTACAATGAGCAGTTCTTC
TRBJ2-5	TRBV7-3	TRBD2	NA	CASSSGTTGTQYF	TGTGCCAGCAGCAGTGGGACTACCGGGACCCAGTACTTC
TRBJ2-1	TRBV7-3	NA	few	CASSKNSGYNEQFF	TGTGCCAGCAGCAAAAATTCGGGGTACAATGAGCAGTTCTTC
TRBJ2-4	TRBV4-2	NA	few	CASSQGHLTQGKNIQYF	TGTGCCAGCAGCCAGGGACACCTCACTCAGGGCAAAAACATTCAGTACTTC
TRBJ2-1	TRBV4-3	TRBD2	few	CASSPQPAGEDNEQFF	TGCGCCAGCAGCCCCCAGCCAGCGGGAGAGGACAATGAGCAGTTCTTC
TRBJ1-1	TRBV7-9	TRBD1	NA	CASSLGTGSGGTEAFF	TGTGCCAGCAGCCTTGGGACAGGGTCTGGTGGCACTGAAGCTTTCTTT